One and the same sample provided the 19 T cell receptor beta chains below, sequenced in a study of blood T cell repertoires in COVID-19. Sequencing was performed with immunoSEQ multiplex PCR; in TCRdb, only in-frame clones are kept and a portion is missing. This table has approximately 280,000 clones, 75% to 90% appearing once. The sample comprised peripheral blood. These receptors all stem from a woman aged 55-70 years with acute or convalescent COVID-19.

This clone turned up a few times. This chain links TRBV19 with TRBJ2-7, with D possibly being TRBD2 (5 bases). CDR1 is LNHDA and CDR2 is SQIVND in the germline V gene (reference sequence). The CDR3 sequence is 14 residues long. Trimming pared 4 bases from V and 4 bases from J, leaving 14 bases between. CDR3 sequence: CASSSASGNYEQYF. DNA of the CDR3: TGTGCCAGTAGTAGCGCCAGCGGAAATTACGAGCAGTACTTC.

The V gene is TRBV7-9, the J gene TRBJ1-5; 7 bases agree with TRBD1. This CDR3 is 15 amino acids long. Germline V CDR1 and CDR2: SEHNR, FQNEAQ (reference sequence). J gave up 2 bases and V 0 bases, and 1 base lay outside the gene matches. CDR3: CASSLATGGNQPQHF. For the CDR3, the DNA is TGTGCCAGCAGCTTAGCTACAGGGGGCAATCAGCCCCAGCATTTT. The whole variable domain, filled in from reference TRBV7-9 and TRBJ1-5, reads DTGVSQNPRHKITKRGQNVTFRCDPISEHNRLYWYRQTLGQGPEFLTYFQNEAQLEKSRLLSDRFSAERPKGSFSTLEIQRTEQGDSAMYLCASSLATGGNQPQHFGDGTRLSIL.

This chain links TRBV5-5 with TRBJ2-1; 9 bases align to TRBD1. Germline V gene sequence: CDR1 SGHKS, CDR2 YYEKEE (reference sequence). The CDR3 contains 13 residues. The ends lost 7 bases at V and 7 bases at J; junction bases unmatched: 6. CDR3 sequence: CASLGGTGNEQFF. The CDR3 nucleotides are TGTGCCAGCCTCGGCGGGACAGGGAATGAGCAGTTCTTC.

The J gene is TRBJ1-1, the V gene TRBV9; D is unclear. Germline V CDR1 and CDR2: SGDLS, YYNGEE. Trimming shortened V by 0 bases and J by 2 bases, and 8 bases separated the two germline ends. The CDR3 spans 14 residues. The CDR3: CASSVGQINTEAFF. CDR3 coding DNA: TGTGCCAGCAGCGTAGGTCAGATTAACACTGAAGCTTTCTTT.

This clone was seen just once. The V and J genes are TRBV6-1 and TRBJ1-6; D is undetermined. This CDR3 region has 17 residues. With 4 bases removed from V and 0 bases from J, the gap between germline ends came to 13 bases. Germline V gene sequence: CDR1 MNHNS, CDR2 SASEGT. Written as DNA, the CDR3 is TGTGCCAGCAGTGGCCTGACACCGAGCTCCTATAATTCACCCCTCCACTTT. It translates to CASSGLTPSSYNSPLHF.

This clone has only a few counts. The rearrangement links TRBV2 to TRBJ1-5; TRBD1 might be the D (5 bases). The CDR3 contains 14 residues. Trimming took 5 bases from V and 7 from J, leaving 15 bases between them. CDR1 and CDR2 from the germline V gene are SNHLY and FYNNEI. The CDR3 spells CASSPGGGGQPQHF. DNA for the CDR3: TGTGCCAGCAGTCCCGGCGGGGGTGGGCAGCCCCAGCATTTT.

The CDR3 DNA sequence: TGTGCCAGCAGCTTAACAGGGTTACTCTCTGGGGCCAACGTCCTGACTTTC. This translates into CASSLTGLLSGANVLTF. The chain couples TRBV5-6 to TRBJ2-6; tentative D call: TRBD1 (6 bases). Germline CDR1 reads SGHDT; CDR2 reads YYEEEE. V was shortened by 2 bases and J by 0 bases, with 12 bases between the two germline ends. This CDR3 is 17 amino acids long.

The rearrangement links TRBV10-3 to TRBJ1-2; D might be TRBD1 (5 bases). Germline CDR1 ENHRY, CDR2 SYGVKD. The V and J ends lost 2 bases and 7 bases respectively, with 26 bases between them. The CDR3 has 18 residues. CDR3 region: CAISEPGAGRGSKGGYTF. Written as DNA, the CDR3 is TGTGCCATCAGTGAGCCTGGGGCGGGGAGAGGGTCCAAGGGTGGCTACACCTTC.

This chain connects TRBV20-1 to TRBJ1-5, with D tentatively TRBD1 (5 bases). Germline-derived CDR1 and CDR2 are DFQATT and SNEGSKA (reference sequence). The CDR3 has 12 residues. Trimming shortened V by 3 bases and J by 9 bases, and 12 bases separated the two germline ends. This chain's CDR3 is CSASSPGVPQHF. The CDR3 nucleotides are TGCAGTGCTAGTAGCCCGGGGGTGCCCCAGCATTTT.

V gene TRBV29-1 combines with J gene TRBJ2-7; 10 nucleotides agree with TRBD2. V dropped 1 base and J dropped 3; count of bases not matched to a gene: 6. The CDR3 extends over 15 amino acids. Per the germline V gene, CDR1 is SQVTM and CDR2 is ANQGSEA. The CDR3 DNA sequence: TGCAGCGTTGAAGGGCCTAGCGGGAGTCTCTACGAGCAGTACTTC. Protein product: CSVEGPSGSLYEQYF.

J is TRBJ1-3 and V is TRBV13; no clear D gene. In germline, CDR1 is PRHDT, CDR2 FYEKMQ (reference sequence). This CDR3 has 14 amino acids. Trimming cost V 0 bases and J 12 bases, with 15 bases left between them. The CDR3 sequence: CASSLGGFGSYIYF. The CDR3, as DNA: TGTGCCAGCAGCTTAGGTGGGTTCGGGTCCTACATATATTTT.

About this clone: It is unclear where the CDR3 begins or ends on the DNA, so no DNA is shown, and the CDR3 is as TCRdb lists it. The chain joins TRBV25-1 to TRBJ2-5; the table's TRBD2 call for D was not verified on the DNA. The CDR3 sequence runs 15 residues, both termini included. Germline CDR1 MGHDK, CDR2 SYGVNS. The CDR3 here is CASSDFRGAGETQYF.

CDR3 sequence: CASSLMGSPTEAFF. CDR3 in DNA: TGTGCCAGCAGTTTAATGGGCAGCCCTACTGAAGCTTTCTTT. V and J are TRBV27 and TRBJ1-1; D is ambiguous. The CDR3 is 14 residues long. V dropped 2 bases and J dropped 5 bases, with 12 bases sitting between them. Germline CDR1 and CDR2: MNHEY and SMNVEV (reference sequence).

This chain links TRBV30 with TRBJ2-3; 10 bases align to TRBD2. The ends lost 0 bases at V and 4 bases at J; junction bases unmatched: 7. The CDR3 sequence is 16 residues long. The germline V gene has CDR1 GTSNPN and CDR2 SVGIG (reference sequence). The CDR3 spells CAWSVGGTSVSDTQYF. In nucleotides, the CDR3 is TGTGCCTGGAGTGTTGGAGGGACTAGCGTGTCAGATACGCAGTATTTT.

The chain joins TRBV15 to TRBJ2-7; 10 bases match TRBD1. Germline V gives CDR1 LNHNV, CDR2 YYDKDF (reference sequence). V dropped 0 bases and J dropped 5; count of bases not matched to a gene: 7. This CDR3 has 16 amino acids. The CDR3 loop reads CATSRDRRDRGNEQYF. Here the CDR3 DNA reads TGTGCCACCAGCAGAGACAGGAGGGACAGGGGCAACGAGCAGTACTTC.

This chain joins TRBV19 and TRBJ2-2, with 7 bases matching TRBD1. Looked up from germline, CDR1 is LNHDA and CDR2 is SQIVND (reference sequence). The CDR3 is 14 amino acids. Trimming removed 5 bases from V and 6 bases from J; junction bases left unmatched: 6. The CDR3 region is CASSSGQEAGELFF. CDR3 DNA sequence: TGTGCCAGTAGTTCCGGACAGGAGGCCGGGGAGCTGTTTTTT.

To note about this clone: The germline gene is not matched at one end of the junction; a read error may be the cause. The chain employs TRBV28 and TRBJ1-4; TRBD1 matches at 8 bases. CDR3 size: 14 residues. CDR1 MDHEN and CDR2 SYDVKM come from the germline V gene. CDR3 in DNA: TGTGTCAGCAGTTTATCACAGGGGGTTGGAAAACTGTTTTTT. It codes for CVSSLSQGVGKLFF.

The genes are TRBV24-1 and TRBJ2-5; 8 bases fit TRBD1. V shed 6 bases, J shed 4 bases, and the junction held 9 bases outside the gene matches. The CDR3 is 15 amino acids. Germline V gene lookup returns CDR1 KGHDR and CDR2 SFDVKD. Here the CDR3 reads CATSPPGQGRETQYF. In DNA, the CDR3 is TGTGCCACCAGTCCCCCCGGACAGGGCAGAGAGACCCAGTACTTC.

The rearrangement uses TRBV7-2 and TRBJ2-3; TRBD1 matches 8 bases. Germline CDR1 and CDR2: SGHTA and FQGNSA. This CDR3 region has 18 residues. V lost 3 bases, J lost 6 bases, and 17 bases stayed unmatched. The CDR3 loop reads CASSLRPRGRGRSDTQYF. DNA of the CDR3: TGTGCCAGCAGCTTGCGTCCCAGGGGGCGCGGAAGGTCGGATACGCAGTATTTT.